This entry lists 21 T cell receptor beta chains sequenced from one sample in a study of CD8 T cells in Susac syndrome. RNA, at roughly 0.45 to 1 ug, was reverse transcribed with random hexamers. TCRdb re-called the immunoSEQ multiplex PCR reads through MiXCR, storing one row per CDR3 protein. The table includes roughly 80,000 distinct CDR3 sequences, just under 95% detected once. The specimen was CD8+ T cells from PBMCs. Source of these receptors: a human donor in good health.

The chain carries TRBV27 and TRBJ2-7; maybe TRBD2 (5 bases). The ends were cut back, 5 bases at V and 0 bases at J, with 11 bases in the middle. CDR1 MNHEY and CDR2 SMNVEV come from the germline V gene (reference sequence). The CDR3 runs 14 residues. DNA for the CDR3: TGTGCCAGCAGTAGGGCGGGTAGCTCCTACGAGCAGTACGTC. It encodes CASSRAGSSYEQYV.

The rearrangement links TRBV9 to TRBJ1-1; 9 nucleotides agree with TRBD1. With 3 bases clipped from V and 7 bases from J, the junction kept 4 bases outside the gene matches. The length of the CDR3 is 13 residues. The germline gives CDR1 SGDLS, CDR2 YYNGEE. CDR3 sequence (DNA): TGTGCCAGCAGCGGGACAGGGGACGGTGAAGCTTTCTTT. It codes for CASSGTGDGEAFF.

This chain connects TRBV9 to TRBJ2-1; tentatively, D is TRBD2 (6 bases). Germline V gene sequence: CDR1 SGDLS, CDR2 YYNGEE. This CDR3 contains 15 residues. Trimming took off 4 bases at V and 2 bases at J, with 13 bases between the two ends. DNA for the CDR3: TGTGCCAGCAGCTACGGAGGGAACCCCTACAATGAGCAGTTCTTC. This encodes CASSYGGNPYNEQFF.

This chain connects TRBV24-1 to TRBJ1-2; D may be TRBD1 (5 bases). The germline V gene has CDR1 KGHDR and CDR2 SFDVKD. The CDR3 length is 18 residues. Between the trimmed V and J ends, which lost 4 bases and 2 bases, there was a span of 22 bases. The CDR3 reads CATSDSAAGTSPNYGYTF. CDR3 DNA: TGTGCCACCAGTGACTCAGCGGCGGGGACCTCACCAAACTATGGCTACACCTTC.

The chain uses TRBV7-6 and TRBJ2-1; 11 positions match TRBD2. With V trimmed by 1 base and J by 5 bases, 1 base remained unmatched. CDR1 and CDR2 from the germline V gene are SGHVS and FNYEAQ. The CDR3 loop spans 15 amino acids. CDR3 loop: CASSLVAGGDNEQFF. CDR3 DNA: TGTGCCAGCAGCTTAGTAGCGGGGGGGGACAATGAGCAGTTCTTC.

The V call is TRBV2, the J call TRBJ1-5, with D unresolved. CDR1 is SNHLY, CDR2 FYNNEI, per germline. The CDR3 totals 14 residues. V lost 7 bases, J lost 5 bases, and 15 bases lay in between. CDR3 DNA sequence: TGTGCCAGCACTGCCGGGCCTCCACATCAGCCCCAGCATTTT. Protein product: CASTAGPPHQPQHF. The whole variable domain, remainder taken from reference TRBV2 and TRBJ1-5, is EPEVTQTPSHQVTQMGQEVILRCVPISNHLYFYWYRQILGQKVEFLVSFYNNEISEKSEIFDDQFSVERPDGSNFTLKIRSTKLEDSAMYFCASTAGPPHQPQHFGDGTRLSIL.

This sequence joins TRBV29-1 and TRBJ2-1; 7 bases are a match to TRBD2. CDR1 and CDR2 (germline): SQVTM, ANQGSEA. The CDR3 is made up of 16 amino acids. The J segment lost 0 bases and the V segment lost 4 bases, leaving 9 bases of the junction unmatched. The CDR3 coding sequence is TGCAGCGTTGTTGGTGCAGCGGGGAGCTCCTACAATGAGCAGTTCTTC. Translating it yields CSVVGAAGSSYNEQFF.

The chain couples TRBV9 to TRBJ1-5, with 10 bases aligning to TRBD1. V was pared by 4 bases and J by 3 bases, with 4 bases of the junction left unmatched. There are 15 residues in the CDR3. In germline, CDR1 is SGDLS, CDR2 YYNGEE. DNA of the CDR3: TGTGCCAGCAGCTTGACAGGGGGCCACAATCAGCCCCAGCATTTT. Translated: CASSLTGGHNQPQHF.

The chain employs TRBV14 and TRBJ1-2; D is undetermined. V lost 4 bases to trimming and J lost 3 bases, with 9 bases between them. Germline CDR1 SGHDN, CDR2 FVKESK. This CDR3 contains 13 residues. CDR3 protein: CASSRTEDYGYTF. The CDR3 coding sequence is TGTGCCAGCAGCCGGACGGAGGACTATGGCTACACCTTC. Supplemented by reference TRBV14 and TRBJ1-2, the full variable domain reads EAGVTQFPSHSVIEKGQTVTLRCDPISGHDNLYWYRRVMGKEIKFLLHFVKESKQDESGMPNNRFLAERTGGTYSTLKVQPAELEDSGVYFCASSRTEDYGYTFGSGTRLTVV.

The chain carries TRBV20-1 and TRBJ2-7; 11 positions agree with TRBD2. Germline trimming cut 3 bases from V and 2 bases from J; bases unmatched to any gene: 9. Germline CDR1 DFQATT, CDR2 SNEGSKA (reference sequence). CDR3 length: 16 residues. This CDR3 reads CSASTTGTSGAYEQYV. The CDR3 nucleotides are TGCAGTGCTAGCACCACGGGGACTAGCGGAGCCTACGAGCAGTACGTC.

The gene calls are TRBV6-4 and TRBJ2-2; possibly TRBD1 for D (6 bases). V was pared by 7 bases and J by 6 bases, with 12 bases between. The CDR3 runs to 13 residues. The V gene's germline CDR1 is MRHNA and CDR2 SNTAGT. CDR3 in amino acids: CASKAGESGELFF. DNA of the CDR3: TGTGCCAGCAAGGCAGGGGAATCCGGGGAGCTGTTTTTT.

CDR3: CASRLGGVNQPQHF. CDR3 in DNA: TGTGCCAGCCGCCTTGGGGGGGTGAATCAGCCCCAGCATTTT. The chain is built from TRBV12-3 or TRBV12-4 and TRBJ1-5; D might be TRBD1 (5 bases). This CDR3 region has 14 residues. Trimming removed 8 bases at V and 4 bases at J, with 15 bases between.

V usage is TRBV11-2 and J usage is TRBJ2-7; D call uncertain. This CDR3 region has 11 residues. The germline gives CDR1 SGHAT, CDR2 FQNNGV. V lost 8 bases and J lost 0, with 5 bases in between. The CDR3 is CASVGSYEQYV. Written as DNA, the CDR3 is TGTGCCAGCGTCGGCTCCTACGAGCAGTACGTC.

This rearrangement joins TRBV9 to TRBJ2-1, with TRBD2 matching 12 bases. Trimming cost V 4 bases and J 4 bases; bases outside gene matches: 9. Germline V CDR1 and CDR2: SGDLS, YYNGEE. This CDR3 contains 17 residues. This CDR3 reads CASSLPPGTSGYNEQFF. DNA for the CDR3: TGTGCCAGCAGCCTCCCTCCCGGGACTAGCGGGTACAATGAGCAGTTCTTC.

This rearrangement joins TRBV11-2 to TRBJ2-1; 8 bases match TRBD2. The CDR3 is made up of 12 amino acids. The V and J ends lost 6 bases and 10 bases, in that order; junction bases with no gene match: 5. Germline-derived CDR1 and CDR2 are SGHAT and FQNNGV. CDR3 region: CASRREVEEQFF. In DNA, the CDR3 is TGTGCCAGCAGGCGGGAGGTAGAAGAGCAGTTCTTC.

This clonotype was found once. The CDR3 region has the DNA TGTGCCACCAGCCGCGGCAATGAGCAGTTCTTC. Translation: CATSRGNEQFF. This chain connects TRBV24-1 to TRBJ2-1; D call uncertain. The length of the CDR3 is 11 residues. The germline V gene encodes CDR1 KGHDR and CDR2 SFDVKD. Trimming removed 7 bases from V and 6 bases from J, with 6 bases in between.

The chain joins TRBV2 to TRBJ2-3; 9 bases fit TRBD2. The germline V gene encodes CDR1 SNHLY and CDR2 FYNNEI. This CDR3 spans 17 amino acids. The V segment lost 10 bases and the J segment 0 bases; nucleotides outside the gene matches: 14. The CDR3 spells CATQGGSTSGSTDTQYF. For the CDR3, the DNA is TGTGCCACCCAAGGGGGATCGACTAGCGGAAGCACAGATACGCAGTATTTT.

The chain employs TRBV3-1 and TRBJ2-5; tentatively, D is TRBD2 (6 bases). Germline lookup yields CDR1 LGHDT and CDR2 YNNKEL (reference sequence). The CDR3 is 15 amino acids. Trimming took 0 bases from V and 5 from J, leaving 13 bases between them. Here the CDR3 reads CASSQEEGGPETQYF. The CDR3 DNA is TGTGCCAGCAGCCAAGAGGAAGGAGGGCCGGAGACCCAGTACTTC.

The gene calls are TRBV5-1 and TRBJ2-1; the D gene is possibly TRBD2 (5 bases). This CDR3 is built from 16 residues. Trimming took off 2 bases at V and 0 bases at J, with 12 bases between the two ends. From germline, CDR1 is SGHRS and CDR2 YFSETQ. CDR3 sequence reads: CASSFRGANSYNEQFF. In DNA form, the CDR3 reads TGCGCCAGCAGCTTTCGGGGAGCCAACTCCTACAATGAGCAGTTCTTC.

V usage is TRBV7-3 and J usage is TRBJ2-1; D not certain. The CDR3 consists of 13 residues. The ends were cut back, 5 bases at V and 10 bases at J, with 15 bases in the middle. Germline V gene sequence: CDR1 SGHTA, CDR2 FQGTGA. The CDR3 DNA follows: TGTGCCAGCAGCCCGAGACCAGGTTACGAGCAGTTCTTC. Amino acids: CASSPRPGYEQFF.

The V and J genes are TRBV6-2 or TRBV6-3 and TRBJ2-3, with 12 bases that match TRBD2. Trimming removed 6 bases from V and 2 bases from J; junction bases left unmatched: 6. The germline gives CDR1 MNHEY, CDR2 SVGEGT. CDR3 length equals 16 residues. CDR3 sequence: CASRELAGGPTDTQYF. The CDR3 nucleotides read TGTGCCAGCAGGGAACTAGCGGGGGGTCCCACAGATACGCAGTATTTT.